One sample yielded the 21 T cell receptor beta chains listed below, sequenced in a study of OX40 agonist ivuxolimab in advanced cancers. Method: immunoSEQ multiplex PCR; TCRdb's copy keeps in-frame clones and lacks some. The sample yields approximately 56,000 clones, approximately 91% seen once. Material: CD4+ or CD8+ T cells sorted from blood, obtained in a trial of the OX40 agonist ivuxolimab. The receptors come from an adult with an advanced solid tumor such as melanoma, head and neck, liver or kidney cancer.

The CDR3 nucleotides are TGTGCGACGAGCGGGGACTCCTACGAGCAGTACTTC. It translates to CATSGDSYEQYF. The gene calls are TRBV30 and TRBJ2-7; 7 bases are shared with TRBD2. Germline V gives CDR1 GTSNPN, CDR2 SVGIG (reference sequence). The length of the CDR3 is 12 residues.

This CDR3 is CASSLDSEGTEAFF. CDR3 sequence (DNA): TGTGCCAGCAGCTTGGACAGCGAGGGGACTGAAGCTTTCTTT. This chain links TRBV7-6 with TRBJ1-1; D possibly corresponds to TRBD1 (6 bases). Germline assignment: CDR1 SGHVS and CDR2 FNYEAQ. The CDR3 consists of 14 residues. V lost 3 bases and J 5 bases, leaving 13 bases between the germline ends.

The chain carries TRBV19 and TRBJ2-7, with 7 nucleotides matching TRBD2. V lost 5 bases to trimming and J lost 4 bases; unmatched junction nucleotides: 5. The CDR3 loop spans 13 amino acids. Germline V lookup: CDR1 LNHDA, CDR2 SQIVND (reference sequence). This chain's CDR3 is CASSSGTKYEQYF. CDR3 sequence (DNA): TGTGCCAGTAGTTCTGGGACTAAATACGAGCAGTACTTC.

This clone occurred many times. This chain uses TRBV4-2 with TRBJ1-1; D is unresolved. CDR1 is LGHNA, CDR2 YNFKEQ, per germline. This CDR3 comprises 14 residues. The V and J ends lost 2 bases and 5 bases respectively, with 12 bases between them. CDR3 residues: CASSQRTTTTEAFF. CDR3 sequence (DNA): TGTGCCAGCAGCCAAAGGACGACCACAACTGAAGCTTTCTTT.

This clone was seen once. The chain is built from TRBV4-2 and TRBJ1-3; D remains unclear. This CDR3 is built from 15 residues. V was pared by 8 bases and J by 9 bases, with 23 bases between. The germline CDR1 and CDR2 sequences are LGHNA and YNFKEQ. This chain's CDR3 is CASSSIREEVATIYF. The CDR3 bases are TGTGCCAGCTCCAGCATAAGAGAGGAAGTCGCCACCATATATTTT.

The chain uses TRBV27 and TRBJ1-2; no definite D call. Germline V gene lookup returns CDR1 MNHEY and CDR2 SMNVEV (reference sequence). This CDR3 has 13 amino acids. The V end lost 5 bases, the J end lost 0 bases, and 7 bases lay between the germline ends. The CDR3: CASSAEPNYGYTF. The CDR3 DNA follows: TGTGCCAGCAGTGCAGAACCTAACTATGGCTACACCTTC.

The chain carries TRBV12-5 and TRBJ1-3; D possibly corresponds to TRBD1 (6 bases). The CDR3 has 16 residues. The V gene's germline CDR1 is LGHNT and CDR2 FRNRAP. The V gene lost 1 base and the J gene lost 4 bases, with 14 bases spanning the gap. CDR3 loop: CASGLGHRVSGNTIYF. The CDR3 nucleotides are TGTGCTAGTGGTTTGGGTCACAGGGTCTCGGGAAACACCATATATTTT. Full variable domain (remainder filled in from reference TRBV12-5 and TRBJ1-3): DARVTQTPRHKVTEMGQEVTMRCQPILGHNTVFWYRQTMMQGLELLAYFRNRAPLDDSGMPKDRFSAEMPDATLATLKIQPSEPRDSAVYFCASGLGHRVSGNTIYFGEGSWLTVV.

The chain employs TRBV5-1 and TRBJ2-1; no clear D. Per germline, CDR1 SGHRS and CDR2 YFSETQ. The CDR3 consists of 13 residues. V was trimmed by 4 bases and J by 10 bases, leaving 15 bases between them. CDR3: CASSQVSNEEQFF. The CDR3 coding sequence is TGCGCCAGCAGCCAAGTTTCTAACGAGGAGCAGTTCTTC.

The CDR3, as DNA: TGTGCCAGCAGTTTACAGCGCTTTGGGCTAGCGGGTAATGAGCAGTTCTTC. Translated: CASSLQRFGLAGNEQFF. V gene TRBV27 combines with J gene TRBJ2-1; 8 bases match TRBD2. Unmatched junction bases numbered 13, after V lost 2 bases and J lost 7 bases. The CDR3 totals 17 residues. In germline, CDR1 is MNHEY, CDR2 SMNVEV (reference sequence).

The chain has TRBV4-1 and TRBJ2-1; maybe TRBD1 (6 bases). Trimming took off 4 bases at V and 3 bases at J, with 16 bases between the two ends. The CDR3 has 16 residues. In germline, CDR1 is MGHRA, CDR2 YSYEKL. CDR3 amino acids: CASSLLSEGVYNEQFF. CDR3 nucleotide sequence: TGCGCCAGCAGCCTCTTAAGCGAGGGGGTCTACAATGAGCAGTTCTTC.

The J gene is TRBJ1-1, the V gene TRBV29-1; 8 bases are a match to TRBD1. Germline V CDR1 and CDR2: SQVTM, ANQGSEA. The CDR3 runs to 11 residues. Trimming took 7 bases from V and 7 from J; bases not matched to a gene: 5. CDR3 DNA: TGCAGCGAGGACAGGGCTGGTGAAGCTTTCTTT. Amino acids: CSEDRAGEAFF.

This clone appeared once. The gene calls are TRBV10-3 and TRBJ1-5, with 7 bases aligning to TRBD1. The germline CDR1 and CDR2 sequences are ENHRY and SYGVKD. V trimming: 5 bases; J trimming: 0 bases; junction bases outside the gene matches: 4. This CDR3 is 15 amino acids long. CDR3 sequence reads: CAISPGQRSNQPQHF. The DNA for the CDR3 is TGTGCCATCAGTCCGGGACAGCGTAGCAATCAGCCCCAGCATTTT.

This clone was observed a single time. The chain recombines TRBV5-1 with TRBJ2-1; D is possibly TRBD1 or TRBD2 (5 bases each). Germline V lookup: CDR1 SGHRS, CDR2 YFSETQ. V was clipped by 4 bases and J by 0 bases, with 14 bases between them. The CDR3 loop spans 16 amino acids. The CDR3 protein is CASSPGRQSSYNEQFF. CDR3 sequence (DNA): TGCGCCAGCAGCCCGGGACGGCAATCCTCCTACAATGAGCAGTTCTTC.

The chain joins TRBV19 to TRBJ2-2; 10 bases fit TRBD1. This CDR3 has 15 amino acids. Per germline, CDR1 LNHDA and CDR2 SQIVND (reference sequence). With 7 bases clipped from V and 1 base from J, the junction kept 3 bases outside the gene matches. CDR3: CASKRDRGNTGELFF. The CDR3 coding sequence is TGTGCCAGTAAAAGGGACAGGGGGAACACCGGGGAGCTGTTTTTT.

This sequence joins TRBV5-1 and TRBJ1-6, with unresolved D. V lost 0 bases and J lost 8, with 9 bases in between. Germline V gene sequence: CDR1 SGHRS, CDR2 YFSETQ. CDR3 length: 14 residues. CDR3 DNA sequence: TGCGCCAGCAGCTTGGTTACCACGGATTCACCCCTCCACTTT. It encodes CASSLVTTDSPLHF.

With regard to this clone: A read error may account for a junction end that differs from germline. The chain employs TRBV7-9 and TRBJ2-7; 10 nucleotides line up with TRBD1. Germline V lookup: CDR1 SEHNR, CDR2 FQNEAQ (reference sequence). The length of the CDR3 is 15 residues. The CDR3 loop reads CASSPDRGQVYEQYF. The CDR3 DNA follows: TGCGCCAGCAGCCCAGACAGGGGGCAGGTGTACGAGCAGTACTTC.

This chain's CDR3 is CASSEALTGTNTEAFF. The CDR3, as DNA: TGTGCCAGCAGTGAAGCGCTCACAGGGACGAACACTGAAGCTTTCTTT. This chain uses TRBV2 with TRBJ1-1; maybe TRBD1 (6 bases). This CDR3 has 16 residues. V was shortened by 0 bases and J by 1 base, with 12 bases between the two germline ends. CDR1 and CDR2 from the germline V gene are SNHLY and FYNNEI.

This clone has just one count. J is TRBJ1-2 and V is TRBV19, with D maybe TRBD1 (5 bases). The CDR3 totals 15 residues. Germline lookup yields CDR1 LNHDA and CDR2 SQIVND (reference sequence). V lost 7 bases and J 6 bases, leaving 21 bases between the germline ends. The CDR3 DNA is TGTGCCAGTACCATCCTTTCAGGGCACCTGGATGGCTACACCTTC. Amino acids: CASTILSGHLDGYTF.

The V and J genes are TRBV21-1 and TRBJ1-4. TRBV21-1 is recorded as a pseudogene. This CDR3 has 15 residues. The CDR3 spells CASSKTRQRNEKLFF. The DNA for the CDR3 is TGTGCCAGCAGCAAAACGCGCCAACGGAATGAAAAACTGTTTTTT.

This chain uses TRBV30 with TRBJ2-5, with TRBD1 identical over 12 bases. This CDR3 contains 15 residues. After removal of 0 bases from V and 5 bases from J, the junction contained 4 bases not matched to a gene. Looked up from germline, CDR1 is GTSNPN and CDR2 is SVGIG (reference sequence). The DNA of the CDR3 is TGTGCCTGGAGTGTAGGGACAGGGGGCCGGGAGACCCAGTACTTC. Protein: CAWSVGTGGRETQYF.

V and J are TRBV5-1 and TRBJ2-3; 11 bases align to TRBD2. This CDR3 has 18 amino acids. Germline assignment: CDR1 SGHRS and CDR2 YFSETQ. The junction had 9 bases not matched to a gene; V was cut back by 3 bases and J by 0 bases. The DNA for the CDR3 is TGCGCCAGCAGCTCTGGAACCGGGACTAGCGGTAGCACAGATACGCAGTATTTT. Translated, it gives CASSSGTGTSGSTDTQYF.